The clone carrying this T cell receptor (beta chain) came up many times. The data stem from a study of T cell repertoires in cytomegalovirus infection. One entry per CDR3 protein results from TCRdb running MiXCR on the reads. The repertoire holds approximately 490,000 distinct CDR3 sequences, with 10% to 12% as singletons. Unmatched junction bases numbered 10, after V lost 4 bases and J lost 5 bases. The CDR3 spans 16 residues. Sequencing input: PBMCs. The chain has TRBV12-3 or TRBV12-4 and TRBJ2-3; 9 bases line up with TRBD2. This clonotype was sampled from a human donor in good health (CMV status not recorded). Some clones in this sample may be carry-over from other donors' samples. CDR3 DNA sequence: TGTGCCAGCAGTTACGGCGGGGGGGCCGGTGGAGATACGCAGTATTTT. This translates into CASSYGGGAGGDTQYF.